The 29 T cell receptor beta chains below were found in one sample sequenced in a study of prognosis after radiotherapy for stage I lung cancer. Genomic DNA served as the source from which two-round multiplex PCR generated TCR beta CDR3 amplicons. Primers specific to each TRBV and TRBJ gene were used in first-round PCR. A single record per CDR3 protein comes from TCRdb applying MiXCR to the multiplex PCR reads. Here the sample spans about 47,000 distinct CDR3 sequences, less than 45% being singletons. This specimen was PBMCs, taken before or after stereotactic body radiation therapy (not recorded which). The receptors were gathered from a donor over 45 with non-small cell lung cancer.

The sample holds many counts of this clonotype. The chain links TRBV2 to TRBJ2-2; 9 nucleotides line up with TRBD1. Trimming took 6 bases from V and 7 from J; bases not matched to a gene: 12. The germline V gene encodes CDR1 SNHLY and CDR2 FYNNEI. The CDR3 has 16 residues. The CDR3 region is CASRFGTGRVFGELFF. The CDR3 DNA reads TGTGCCAGCAGGTTTGGGACAGGGCGCGTGTTCGGGGAGCTGTTTTTT.

This clonotype appeared many times. The rearrangement joins TRBV24-1 to TRBJ1-6; no definite D call. This CDR3 comprises 14 residues. Germline CDR1 KGHDR, CDR2 SFDVKD. The ends were cut back, 9 bases at V and 0 bases at J, with 8 bases in the middle. The CDR3 sequence is CATQGSSYNSPLHF. The CDR3 DNA follows: TGTGCCACCCAAGGCAGCTCCTATAATTCACCCCTCCACTTT.

This clonotype has a count of ten or more. The genes are TRBV7-2 and TRBJ2-7; 10 positions agree with TRBD2. After removal of 6 bases from V and 4 bases from J, the junction contained 6 bases not matched to a gene. Germline V gene lookup returns CDR1 SGHTA and CDR2 FQGNSA. The length of the CDR3 is 14 residues. The CDR3 spells CASRLLAGQYEQYF. The CDR3 DNA is TGTGCCAGCAGATTACTAGCGGGACAATACGAGCAGTACTTC.

This clonotype was counted ten times or more. The CDR3 DNA follows: TGCAGCGTTGTAAGGCTGAGGCCAGAAGGCGATGAGCAGTTCTTC. It yields the protein CSVVRLRPEGDEQFF. The V and J genes are TRBV29-1 and TRBJ2-1; D gene unclear. In germline, CDR1 is SQVTM, CDR2 ANQGSEA. The ends were cut back, 4 bases at V and 8 bases at J, with 21 bases in the middle. The CDR3 is 15 amino acids.

The chain links TRBV6-1 to TRBJ1-2, with TRBD1 as a possible D gene (5 bases). Per germline, CDR1 MNHNS and CDR2 SASEGT. This CDR3 region has 13 residues. Trimming stripped 7 bases from V and 4 bases from J, with 13 bases between. DNA of the CDR3: TGTGCCAGCACAAGGGACGTGGGCTATGGCTACACCTTC. Its translation: CASTRDVGYGYTF.

Turning to this clonotype: A much larger clone sits a single nucleotide away, making a read error possible. The rearrangement joins TRBV7-2 to TRBJ2-5; 8 nucleotides align to TRBD2. V gave up 7 bases and J gave up 4 bases; unmatched junction bases: 8. This CDR3 comprises 14 residues. Germline lookup yields CDR1 SGHTA and CDR2 FQGNSA. The CDR3, as DNA: TGTGCCAGCAATGCGGGGGGCTCGGTAGAGACCCAGTACTTC. This codes for CASNAGGSVETQYF.

This clonotype was counted many times. The gene calls are TRBV20-1 and TRBJ1-5; D ambiguous. There are 12 residues in the CDR3. Trimming took off 1 base at V and 0 bases at J, with 1 base between the two ends. Germline V gene data show CDR1 as DFQATT and CDR2 as SNEGSKA (reference sequence). CDR3 protein: CSARGSNQPQHF. The CDR3 nucleotides read TGCAGTGCTAGAGGTAGCAATCAGCCCCAGCATTTT.

This clonotype occurred many times. This rearrangement joins TRBV20-1 to TRBJ2-3; the D gene is possibly TRBD2 (5 bases). The CDR3 contains 14 residues. The V and J ends lost 6 bases and 0 bases respectively, with 13 bases between them. Germline CDR1 and CDR2: DFQATT and SNEGSKA (reference sequence). DNA of the CDR3: TGCAGTGCCCGGGAAGCCGGTAGCACAGATACGCAGTATTTT. Translation: CSAREAGSTDTQYF.

This clonotype was counted a single time. A clone one base away is much larger, so this may be a read error. The chain employs TRBV6-2 or TRBV6-3 and TRBJ1-1, with TRBD1 identical over 7 bases. J lost 1 base, V lost 6 bases, and 11 bases had no gene match. The V gene's germline CDR1 is MNHEY and CDR2 SVGEGT. CDR3 length: 16 amino acids. In nucleotides, the CDR3 is TGTGCCAGCAGCCGAAGCGCAAAGGGGGCGAACACTGAAGCTTTCTTT. Translation gives CASSRSAKGANTEAFF.

With regard to this clonotype: Given a far larger clone just one base away, this is likely a sequencing read error. The chain joins TRBV7-2 to TRBJ2-2, with 7 bases that match TRBD2. The CDR3 totals 16 residues. V shed 5 bases and J 5 bases; nucleotides not matched to a gene: 11. Germline V gene data show CDR1 as SGHTA and CDR2 as FQGNSA. The CDR3, as DNA: TGTGCCAGCAGCCTCAGTACCTGGGGAGGGACCGGGGAGCTGTTTTTT. Amino acid sequence: CASSLSTWGGTGELFF.

This clonotype was recorded at least ten times. The V gene is TRBV20-1, the J gene TRBJ2-3; D unresolved. The V end was cut by 0 bases, the J end by 5 bases, with 12 bases between. The CDR3 length is 14 residues. Per germline, CDR1 DFQATT and CDR2 SNEGSKA (reference sequence). The chain's CDR3 is CSARDPSTQDTQYF. CDR3 DNA sequence: TGCAGTGCTAGAGATCCCTCAACCCAAGATACGCAGTATTTT.

This clonotype was found many times. This sequence joins TRBV7-2 and TRBJ2-5, with TRBD1 as a possible D gene (6 bases). Germline V gene lookup returns CDR1 SGHTA and CDR2 FQGNSA. Trimming shortened V by 5 bases and J by 4 bases, and 20 bases separated the two germline ends. CDR3 length: 16 amino acids. CDR3: CASSPPLGAYGETQYF. CDR3 in DNA: TGTGCCAGCAGCCCTCCCCTGGGGGCTTACGGAGAGACCCAGTACTTC.

This clonotype has a count of ten or more. The J gene is TRBJ1-6, the V gene TRBV6-2 or TRBV6-3; D is undetermined. The germline V and J ends were trimmed by 4 bases and 9 bases, with 10 bases remaining between them. This CDR3 spans 13 amino acids. Germline V gene data show CDR1 as MNHEY and CDR2 as SVGEGT. Here the CDR3 reads CASSSTGISPLHF. The DNA of the CDR3 is TGTGCCAGCAGTTCTACCGGTATTTCACCCCTCCACTTT.

There are many counts of this clonotype. This rearrangement joins TRBV15 to TRBJ2-6, with unresolved D. Trimming pared 2 bases from V and 0 bases from J, leaving 8 bases between. CDR1 is LNHNV and CDR2 is YYDKDF in the germline V gene (reference sequence). The CDR3 runs to 16 residues. For the CDR3, the DNA is TGTGCCACCAGCAGACCACCAGTCTCTGGGGCCAACGTCCTGACTTTC. Its protein is CATSRPPVSGANVLTF.

The chain is built from TRBV3-1 and TRBJ1-4; TRBD1 agrees at 8 bases. Germline loops: CDR1 LGHDT, CDR2 YNNKEL (reference sequence). This CDR3 is built from 16 residues. J lost 7 bases, V lost 3 bases, and 10 bases had no gene match. The CDR3 loop is CASSQGQEGSGEKLFF. CDR3 DNA sequence: TGTGCCAGCAGCCAGGGACAGGAGGGTAGCGGTGAAAAACTGTTTTTT.

A note on this clonotype: A much larger clone lies a single base off, so this may be a read error. This chain uses TRBV6-1 with TRBJ2-1; unclear D gene. Deletions cut 6 bases from V and 7 bases from J, with 10 bases between. Germline values: CDR1 MNHNS, CDR2 SASEGT. This CDR3 comprises 12 residues. The CDR3 nucleotides are TGTGCCAGCAGAAACATGGTTAATGAGCAGTTCTTC. Translating it yields CASRNMVNEQFF.

V is TRBV12-5 and J is TRBJ1-5; 8 bases align to TRBD1. Germline V CDR1 and CDR2: LGHNT, FRNRAP. The CDR3 loop spans 14 amino acids. V shed 9 bases and J 4 bases; nucleotides not matched to a gene: 8. CDR3: CARRQGKENQPQHF. CDR3 nucleotides: TGTGCTAGGAGACAGGGGAAAGAGAATCAGCCCCAGCATTTT.

This clonotype was seen many times. The V call is TRBV7-2, the J call TRBJ2-7; no firm D call. Germline V CDR1 and CDR2: SGHTA, FQGNSA. This CDR3 contains 13 residues. V lost 6 bases to trimming and J lost 13 bases, with 22 bases between them. The CDR3 nucleotides are TGTGCCAGCAGTTCAGACCGGGCCTACTCTCTCTACTTC. It codes for CASSSDRAYSLYF.

Ten or more counts support this clonotype. This rearrangement joins TRBV7-6 to TRBJ2-1; no clear D. The CDR3 runs to 13 residues. The V end lost 5 bases, the J end lost 0 bases, and 5 bases lay between the germline ends. Germline assignment: CDR1 SGHVS and CDR2 FNYEAQ. CDR3 DNA sequence: TGTGCCAGCAGCCAGGCCTCCTACAATGAGCAGTTCTTC. Protein sequence: CASSQASYNEQFF.

This clonotype showed up many times. The chain carries TRBV11-2 and TRBJ2-6; D gene uncertain. V was cut by 6 bases and J by 0 bases, with 9 bases left in between. This CDR3 comprises 15 residues. Germline values: CDR1 SGHAT, CDR2 FQNNGV. CDR3 nucleotides: TGTGCCAGCAGTTTGACGGGCTCTGGGGCCAACGTCCTGACTTTC. Translated, it gives CASSLTGSGANVLTF. Based on the CDR3 plus reference TRBV11-2 and TRBJ2-6, the full variable domain is EAGVAQSPRYKIIEKRQSVAFWCNPISGHATLYWYQQILGQGPKLLIQFQNNGVVDDSQLPKDRFSAERLKGVDSTLKIQPAKLEDSAVYLCASSLTGSGANVLTFGAGSRLTVL.

This clonotype appeared many times. The rearrangement uses TRBV5-1 and TRBJ1-1, with D unresolved. The ends were cut back, 4 bases at V and 3 bases at J, with 16 bases in the middle. The germline CDR1 and CDR2 sequences are SGHRS and YFSETQ. The CDR3 has 15 amino acids. The CDR3 coding sequence is TGCGCCAGCAGCCCGGTACAGTACCAGCACACTGAAGCTTTCTTT. Its translation: CASSPVQYQHTEAFF.

This clonotype was observed a single time. The V gene is TRBV3-1, the J gene TRBJ2-1; 7 bases align to TRBD2. Trimming at V came to 3 bases and at J to 7 bases, leaving 9 bases not matched to a gene. The CDR3 has 15 amino acids. Per the germline V gene, CDR1 is LGHDT and CDR2 is YNNKEL (reference sequence). This CDR3 reads CASSQEGLPANEQFF. The DNA for the CDR3 is TGTGCCAGCAGCCAGGAGGGACTACCGGCGAATGAGCAGTTCTTC.

On this clonotype: A far larger clone lies a single base away; this is likely a read error. V gene TRBV6-5 combines with J gene TRBJ2-1, with D possibly being TRBD2 (6 bases). Trimming took 1 base from V and 15 from J, leaving 10 bases between them. CDR1 MNHEY and CDR2 SVGAGI come from the germline V gene. The CDR3 covers 11 residues. For the CDR3, the DNA is TGTGCCAGCAGTTACTTGTGGAGGGGGTTCTTC. This sequence encodes CASSYLWRGFF.

In the case of this clonotype: Only one base separates this from a far larger clonotype, so it likely reflects a read error. The chain joins TRBV7-9 to TRBJ2-3; the D gene could be TRBD1 or TRBD2 (5 bases each). There are 14 residues in the CDR3. With 7 bases removed from V and 9 bases from J, the gap between germline ends came to 20 bases. Per the germline V gene, CDR1 is SEHNR and CDR2 is FQNEAQ (reference sequence). CDR3 coding DNA: TGTGCCAGCATCCCCTCGGGTGGGGCTAGCACGCAGTATTTT. Translating it yields CASIPSGGASTQYF.

This chain joins TRBV5-1 and TRBJ2-2; D ambiguous. Trimming shortened V by 7 bases and J by 1 base, and 11 bases separated the two germline ends. The CDR3 has 14 residues. Germline CDR1 and CDR2: SGHRS and YFSETQ. The CDR3 loop reads CASGSGQNTGELFF. CDR3 nucleotides: TGCGCCAGCGGCTCTGGGCAGAACACCGGGGAGCTGTTTTTT.

By proportion, this clonotype is medium-sized (0.01 to 0.1%). The chain is built from TRBV12-3 or TRBV12-4 and TRBJ1-3; the D is unclear. The CDR3 consists of 13 residues. V was trimmed by 2 bases and J by 7 bases, leaving 9 bases between them. CDR3 sequence: CASSLNRWNTIYF. The CDR3 DNA follows: TGTGCCAGCAGTTTAAACAGATGGAACACCATATATTTT.

The sample holds many counts of this clonotype. The chain combines TRBV5-1 with TRBJ1-6; tentatively, D is TRBD1 (5 bases). The CDR3 totals 14 residues. Trimming took 0 bases from V and 10 from J, leaving 11 bases between them. Germline CDR1 is SGHRS and CDR2 is YFSETQ. The CDR3 loop is CASSLGRGGSPLHF. The CDR3 coding sequence is TGCGCCAGCAGCTTGGGGAGGGGAGGGTCACCCCTCCACTTT. The whole variable domain, remainder taken from reference TRBV5-1 and TRBJ1-6, is KAGVTQTPRYLIKTRGQQVTLSCSPISGHRSVSWYQQTPGQGLQFLFEYFSETQRNKGNFPGRFSGRQFSNSRSEMNVSTLELGDSALYLCASSLGRGGSPLHFGNGTRLTVT.

As concerns this clonotype: One end of the junction does not line up with germline, which may come from a read error. The chain links TRBV6-1 to TRBJ1-6; possibly TRBD1 for D (5 bases). The V gene's germline CDR1 is MNHNS and CDR2 SASEGT. The CDR3 loop spans 17 amino acids. CDR3 sequence reads: CSSTPLPQGAAGPPLHF. The CDR3, as DNA: TGCTCCAGCACACCCCTACCGCAGGGTGCAGCTGGTCCACCCCTCCACTTT.

Concerning this clonotype itself: The junction and the germline gene differ at one end; a read error may be behind it. The chain is built from TRBV3-1 and TRBJ2-7; D tentatively fits TRBD1 or TRBD2 (5 bases each). This CDR3 comprises 13 residues. CDR1 and CDR2 (germline): LGHDT, YNNKEL (reference sequence). DNA of the CDR3: TGTACCAGCAGCCGGGGACGGGCCTACGAGCAGTACTTC. It yields the protein CTSSRGRAYEQYF.